This T cell receptor (beta chain) was found in a study of cytomegalovirus exposure and HLA in healthy donors. TCRdb's table, derived via immunoSEQ multiplex PCR, lists solely in-frame clones and lacks some. The sample lists 55,000 to 80,000 clones; approximately 93% were seen once. V lost 7 bases and J lost 1; bases outside the gene matches: 5. CDR1 and CDR2 from the germline V gene are MDHEN and SYDVKM. This CDR3 region has 14 residues. The receptor was isolated from a man in his late teens or twenties in good health and CMV-seropositive. Sequencing input: PBMCs. The genes are TRBV28 and TRBJ1-1, with 8 bases aligning to TRBD1. CDR3 nucleotide sequence: TGTGCCAGCAACAATGGACAGGGGAACACTGAAGCTTTCTTT. Its protein product is CASNNGQGNTEAFF.